Ten or more counts support the clone carrying this T cell receptor beta chain. The target antigen is unknown. TCRdb independently ran MiXCR on the reads; one entry per CDR3 protein. The table shows 230,000 or so distinct CDR3 sequences, with approximately 15% occurring only once. The sample is drawn from a study of T cell repertoires in cytomegalovirus infection. About the study: It was the public TCR beta signatures that indicated both CMV infection and matching HLA type.

The CDR3 runs to 11 residues. Trimming took off 4 bases at V and 7 bases at J, with 8 bases between the two ends. CDR1 is SGHTA, CDR2 FQGNSA, per germline. Findings and limits, study-wide: Cumulative frequency of public TCR beta families picked out carriers of CMV plus the relevant HLA. What dominated the ex vivo response were HLA-C-restricted CMV-specific TCR beta clonotypes.

The receptor was isolated from a human donor in good health (CMV status not recorded). Some clones in this sample may be carry-over from other donors' samples. J is TRBJ2-7 and V is TRBV7-2; either TRBD1 or TRBD2 may supply D (5 bases each). Sequencing was carried out using CD8+ T cells from PBMCs. CDR3 loop: CASSSGTEQYF. DNA for the CDR3: TGTGCCAGCAGCTCGGGGACGGAGCAGTACTTC.